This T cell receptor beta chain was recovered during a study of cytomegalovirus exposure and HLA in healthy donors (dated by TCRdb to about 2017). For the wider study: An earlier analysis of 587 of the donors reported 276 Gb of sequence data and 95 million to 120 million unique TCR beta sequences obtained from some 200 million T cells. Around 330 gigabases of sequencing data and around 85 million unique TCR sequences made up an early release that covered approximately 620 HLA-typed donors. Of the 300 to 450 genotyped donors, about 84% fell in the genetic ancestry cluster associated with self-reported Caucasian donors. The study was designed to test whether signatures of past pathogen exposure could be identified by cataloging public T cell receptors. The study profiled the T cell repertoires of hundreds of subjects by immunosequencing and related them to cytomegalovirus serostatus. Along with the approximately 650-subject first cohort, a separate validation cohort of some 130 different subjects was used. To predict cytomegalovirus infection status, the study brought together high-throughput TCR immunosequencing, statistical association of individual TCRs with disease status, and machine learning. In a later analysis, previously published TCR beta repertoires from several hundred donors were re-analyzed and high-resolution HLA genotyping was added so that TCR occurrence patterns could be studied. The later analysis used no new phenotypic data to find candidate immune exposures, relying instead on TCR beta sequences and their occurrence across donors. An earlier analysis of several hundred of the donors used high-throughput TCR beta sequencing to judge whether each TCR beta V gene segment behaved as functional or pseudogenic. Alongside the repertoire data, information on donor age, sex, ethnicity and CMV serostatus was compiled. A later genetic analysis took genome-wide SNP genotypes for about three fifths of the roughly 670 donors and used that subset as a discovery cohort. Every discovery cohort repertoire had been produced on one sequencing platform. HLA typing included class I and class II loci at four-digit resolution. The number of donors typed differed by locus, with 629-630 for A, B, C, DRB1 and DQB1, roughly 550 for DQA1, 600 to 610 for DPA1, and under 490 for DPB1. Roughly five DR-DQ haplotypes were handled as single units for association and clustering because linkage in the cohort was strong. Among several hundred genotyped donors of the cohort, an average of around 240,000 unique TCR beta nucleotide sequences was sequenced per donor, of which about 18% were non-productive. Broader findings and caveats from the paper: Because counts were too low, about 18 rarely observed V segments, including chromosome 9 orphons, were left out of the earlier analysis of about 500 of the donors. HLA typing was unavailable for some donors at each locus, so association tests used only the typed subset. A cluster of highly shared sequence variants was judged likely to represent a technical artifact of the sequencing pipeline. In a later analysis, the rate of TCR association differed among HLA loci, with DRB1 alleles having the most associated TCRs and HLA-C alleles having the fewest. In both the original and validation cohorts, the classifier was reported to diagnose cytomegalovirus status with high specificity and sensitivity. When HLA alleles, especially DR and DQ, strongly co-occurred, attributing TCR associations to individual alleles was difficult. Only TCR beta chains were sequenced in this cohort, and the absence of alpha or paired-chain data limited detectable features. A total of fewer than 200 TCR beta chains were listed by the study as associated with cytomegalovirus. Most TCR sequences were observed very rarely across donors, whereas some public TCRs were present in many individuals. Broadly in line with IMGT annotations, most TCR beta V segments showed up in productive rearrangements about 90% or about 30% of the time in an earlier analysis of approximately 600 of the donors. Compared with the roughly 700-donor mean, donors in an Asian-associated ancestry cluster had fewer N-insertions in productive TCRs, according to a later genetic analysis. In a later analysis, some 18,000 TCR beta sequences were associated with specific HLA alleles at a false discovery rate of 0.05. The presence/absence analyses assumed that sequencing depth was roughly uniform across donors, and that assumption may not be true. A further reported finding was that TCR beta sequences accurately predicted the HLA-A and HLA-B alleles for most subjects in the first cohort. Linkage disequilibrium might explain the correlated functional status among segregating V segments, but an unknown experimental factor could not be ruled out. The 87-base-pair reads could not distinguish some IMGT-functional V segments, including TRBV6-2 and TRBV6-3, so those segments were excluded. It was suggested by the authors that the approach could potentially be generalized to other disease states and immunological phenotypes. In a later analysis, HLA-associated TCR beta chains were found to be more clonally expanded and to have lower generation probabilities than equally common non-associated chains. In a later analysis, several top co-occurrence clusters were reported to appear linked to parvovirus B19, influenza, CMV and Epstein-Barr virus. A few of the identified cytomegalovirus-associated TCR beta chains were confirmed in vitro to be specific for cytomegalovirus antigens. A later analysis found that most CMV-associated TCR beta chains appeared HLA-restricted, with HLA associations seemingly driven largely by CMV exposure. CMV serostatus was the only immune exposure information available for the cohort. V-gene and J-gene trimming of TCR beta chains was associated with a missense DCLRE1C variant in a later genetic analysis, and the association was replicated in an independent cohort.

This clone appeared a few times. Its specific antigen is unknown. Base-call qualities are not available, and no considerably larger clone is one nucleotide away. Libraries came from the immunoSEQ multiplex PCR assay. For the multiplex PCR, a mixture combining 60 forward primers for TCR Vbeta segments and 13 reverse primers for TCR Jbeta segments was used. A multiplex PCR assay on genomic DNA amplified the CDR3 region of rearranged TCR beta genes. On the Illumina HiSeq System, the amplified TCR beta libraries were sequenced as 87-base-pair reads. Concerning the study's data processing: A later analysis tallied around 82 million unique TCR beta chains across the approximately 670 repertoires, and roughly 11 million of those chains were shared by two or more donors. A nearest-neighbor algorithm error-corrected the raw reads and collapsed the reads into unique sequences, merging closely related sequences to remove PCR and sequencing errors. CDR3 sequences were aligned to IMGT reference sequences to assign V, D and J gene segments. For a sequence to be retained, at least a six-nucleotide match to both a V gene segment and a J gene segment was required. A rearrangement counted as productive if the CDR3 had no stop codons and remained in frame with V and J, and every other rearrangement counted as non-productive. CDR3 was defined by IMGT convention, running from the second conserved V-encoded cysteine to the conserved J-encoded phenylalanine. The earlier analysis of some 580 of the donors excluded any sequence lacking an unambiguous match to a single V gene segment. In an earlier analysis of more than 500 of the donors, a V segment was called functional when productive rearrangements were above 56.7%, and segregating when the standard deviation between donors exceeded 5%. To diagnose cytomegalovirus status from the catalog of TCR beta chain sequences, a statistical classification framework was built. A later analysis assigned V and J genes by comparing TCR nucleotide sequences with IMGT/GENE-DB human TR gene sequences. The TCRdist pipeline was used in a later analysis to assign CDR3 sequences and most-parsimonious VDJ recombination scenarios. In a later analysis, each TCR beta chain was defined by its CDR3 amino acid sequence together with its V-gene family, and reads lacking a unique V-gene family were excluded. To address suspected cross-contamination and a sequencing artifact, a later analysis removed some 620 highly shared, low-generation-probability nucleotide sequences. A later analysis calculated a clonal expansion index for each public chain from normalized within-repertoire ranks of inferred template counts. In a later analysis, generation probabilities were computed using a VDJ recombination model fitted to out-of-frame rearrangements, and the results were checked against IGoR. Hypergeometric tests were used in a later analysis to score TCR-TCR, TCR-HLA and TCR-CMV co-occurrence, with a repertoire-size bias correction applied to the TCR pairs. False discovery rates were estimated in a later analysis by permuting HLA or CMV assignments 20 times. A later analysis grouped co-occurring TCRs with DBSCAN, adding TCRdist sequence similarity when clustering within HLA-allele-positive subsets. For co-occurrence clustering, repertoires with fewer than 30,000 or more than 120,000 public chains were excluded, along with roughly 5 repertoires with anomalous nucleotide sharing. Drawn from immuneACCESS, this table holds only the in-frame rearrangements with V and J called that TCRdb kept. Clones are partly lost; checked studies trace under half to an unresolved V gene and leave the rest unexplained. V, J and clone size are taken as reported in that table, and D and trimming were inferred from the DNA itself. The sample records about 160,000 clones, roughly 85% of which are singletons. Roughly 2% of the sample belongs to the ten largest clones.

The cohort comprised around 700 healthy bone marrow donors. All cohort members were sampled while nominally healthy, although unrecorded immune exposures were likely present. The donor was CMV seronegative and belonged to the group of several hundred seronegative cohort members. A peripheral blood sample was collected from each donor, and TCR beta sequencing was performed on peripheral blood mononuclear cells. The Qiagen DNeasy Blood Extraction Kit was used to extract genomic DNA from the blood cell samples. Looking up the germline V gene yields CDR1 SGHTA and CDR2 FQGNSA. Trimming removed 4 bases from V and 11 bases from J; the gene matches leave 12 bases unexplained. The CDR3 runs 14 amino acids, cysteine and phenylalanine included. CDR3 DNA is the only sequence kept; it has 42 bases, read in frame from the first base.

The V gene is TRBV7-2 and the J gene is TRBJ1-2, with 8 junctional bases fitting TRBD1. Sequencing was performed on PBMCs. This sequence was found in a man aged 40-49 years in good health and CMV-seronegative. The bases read TGTGCCAGCAGCTATGCCGGGACAGGCCCGGAATACACCTTC. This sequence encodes CASSYAGTGPEYTF.